Listed here are 8 T cell receptor beta chains from one sample, sequenced in a study of OX40 agonist ivuxolimab in advanced cancers. Assay: immunoSEQ multiplex PCR; the TCRdb copy retains only in-frame clones and omits some. This sample has some 69,000 clones, with approximately 90% found just once. The specimen comprised CD4+ or CD8+ T cells sorted from blood, sampled in a trial of the OX40 agonist ivuxolimab. Receptors originate from an adult with an advanced solid tumor such as melanoma, head and neck, liver or kidney cancer.

The genes are TRBV4-1 and TRBJ1-4, with a tentative D call TRBD1 (6 bases). The ends were cut back, 0 bases at V and 7 bases at J, with 12 bases in the middle. Germline V gives CDR1 MGHRA, CDR2 YSYEKL. The CDR3 contains 15 residues. CDR3 DNA sequence: TGCGCCAGCAGCCAAGATCAGGGGAGAGGTGAAAAACTGTTTTTT. Amino acid sequence: CASSQDQGRGEKLFF.

By share of the sample, this clone is medium-sized. The chain is built from TRBV4-3 and TRBJ2-7; 7 bases agree with TRBD2. The V segment lost 0 bases and the J segment 10 bases; nucleotides outside the gene matches: 9. CDR3 length: 14 amino acids. Per the germline V gene, CDR1 is LGHNA and CDR2 is YSLEER. This CDR3 is CASSQERTSRNQYF. CDR3 sequence (DNA): TGCGCCAGCAGCCAAGAACGGACTAGTAGGAACCAGTACTTC.

The genes are TRBV6-1 and TRBJ2-7; tentatively, D is TRBD2 (6 bases). The CDR3 spans 15 residues. Per the germline V gene, CDR1 is MNHNS and CDR2 is SASEGT. Trimming removed 10 bases from V and 5 bases from J, with 24 bases in between. The CDR3 DNA sequence: TGTGCCACGAGGAGCCCAATCCCGGGACTCCACGAGCAGTACTTC. Translated: CATRSPIPGLHEQYF.

The rearrangement links TRBV18 to TRBJ2-7, with D possibly being TRBD2 (5 bases). Between the trimmed V and J ends, which lost 5 bases and 0 bases, there was a span of 17 bases. The V gene's germline CDR1 is KGHSH and CDR2 LQKENI. CDR3 length equals 16 residues. For the CDR3, the DNA is TGTGCCAGCTCAAGGACGGGTCCCGGGAACTCCTACGAGCAGTACTTC. It codes for CASSRTGPGNSYEQYF.

J is TRBJ2-1 and V is TRBV6-1; D may be TRBD1 (6 bases). This CDR3 has 13 amino acids. Trimming took 3 bases from V and 6 from J, leaving 9 bases between them. The germline V gene has CDR1 MNHNS and CDR2 SASEGT. The CDR3, as DNA: TGTGCCAGCAGTGACTCAGGGGTCAATGAGCAGTTCTTC. It translates to CASSDSGVNEQFF.

The chain is built from TRBV19 and TRBJ1-5; D possibly corresponds to TRBD1 (5 bases). CDR3 size: 15 residues. V was pared by 4 bases and J by 2 bases, with 12 bases between. Germline CDR1 is LNHDA and CDR2 is SQIVND (reference sequence). CDR3 sequence reads: CASSTRGLGNQPQHF. The CDR3 coding sequence is TGTGCCAGTAGTACCCGGGGACTTGGCAATCAGCCCCAGCATTTT.

The chain carries TRBV19 and TRBJ2-7; the D gene is possibly TRBD1 (6 bases). CDR3 length equals 14 residues. Germline CDR1 is LNHDA and CDR2 is SQIVND (reference sequence). V was clipped by 3 bases and J by 5 bases, with 14 bases between them. The CDR3: CASSIRDTRDEQYF. CDR3 in DNA: TGTGCCAGTAGTATCCGGGACACAAGGGACGAGCAGTACTTC. The complete variable domain, with remaining parts taken from reference TRBV19 and TRBJ2-7, reads DGGITQSPKYLFRKEGQNVTLSCEQNLNHDAMYWYRQDPGQGLRLIYYSQIVNDFQKGDIAEGYSVSREKKESFPLTVTSAQKNPTAFYLCASSIRDTRDEQYFGPGTRLTVT.

This chain joins TRBV2 and TRBJ1-1; possible D gene TRBD1, 5 bases. CDR3 length: 13 residues. Per the germline V gene, CDR1 is SNHLY and CDR2 is FYNNEI. V lost 4 bases and J lost 3, with 9 bases in between. This chain's CDR3 is CASSVQGHTEAFF. CDR3 sequence (DNA): TGTGCCAGCAGTGTGCAGGGACACACTGAAGCTTTCTTT.